This section outlines one T cell receptor (beta chain) sequence together with its context. What it recognizes is unknown. This specimen comes from a study of cytomegalovirus exposure and HLA in healthy donors. The method was immunoSEQ multiplex PCR; TCRdb's version includes in-frame clones alone and lacks a portion of them. The sample holds 30,000 to 40,000 clones; roughly 93% are singletons and the top ten take 2.5% to 4%. The study's findings and limits: The investigators catalogued 164 TCR beta chains as cytomegalovirus-associated.

Germline CDR1 and CDR2: LNHNV and YYDKDF (reference sequence). J gave up 5 bases and V 5 bases, and 11 bases lay outside the gene matches. The length of the CDR3 is 15 residues. The TCR comes from a young man in good health and CMV-seronegative. The V call is TRBV15, the J call TRBJ1-2; TRBD1 agrees at 7 bases. The specimen sequenced was PBMCs. The CDR3 loop reads CATSGKTGPGYGYTF. For the CDR3, the DNA is TGTGCCACCAGCGGCAAGACAGGGCCAGGGTATGGCTACACCTTC.